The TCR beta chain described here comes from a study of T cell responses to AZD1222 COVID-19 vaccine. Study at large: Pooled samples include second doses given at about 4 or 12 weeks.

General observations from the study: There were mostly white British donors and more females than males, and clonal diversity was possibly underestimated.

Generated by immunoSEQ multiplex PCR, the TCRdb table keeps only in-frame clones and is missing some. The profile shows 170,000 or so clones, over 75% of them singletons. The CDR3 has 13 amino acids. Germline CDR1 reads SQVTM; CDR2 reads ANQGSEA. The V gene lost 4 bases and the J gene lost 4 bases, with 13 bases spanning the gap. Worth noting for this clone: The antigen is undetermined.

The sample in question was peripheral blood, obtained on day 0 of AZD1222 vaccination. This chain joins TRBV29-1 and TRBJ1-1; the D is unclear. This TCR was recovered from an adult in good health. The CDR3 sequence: CSVGQARVTEAFF. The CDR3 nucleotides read TGCAGCGTTGGTCAGGCCAGAGTCACTGAAGCTTTCTTT. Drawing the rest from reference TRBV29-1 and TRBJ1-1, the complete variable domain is SAVISQKPSRDICQRGTSLTIQCQVDSQVTMMFWYRQQPGQSLTLIATANQGSEATYESGFVIDKFPISRPNLTFSTLTVSNMSPEDSSIYLCSVGQARVTEAFFGQGTRLTVV.